This TCR beta chain appears in the sequencing data of a study of OX40 agonist ivuxolimab in advanced cancers. Across the study: Those enrolled were about 82% male, with a mean age of around 58 years and ages from about 20 to 80. The eligibility criteria allowed prior anti-PD-1, anti-PD-L1 or anti-CTLA-4 therapy, and 40% had some.

Germline V gives CDR1 MNHEY, CDR2 SVGAGI. The CDR3 runs 15 residues. Losses at the gene ends were 6 bases for V and 0 bases for J; bases not matched to a gene: 8. A note on this clone: No antigen is known for it.

Overall study results and limits: At 0.1 to 3.0 mg/kg, CD4+ and CD8+ blood T cells expanded clonally by week 6.

Sequencing used immunoSEQ multiplex PCR; TCRdb keeps in-frame clones, though not all of them. The sample includes about 48,000 clones, approximately 85% of them seen just once. V and J are TRBV6-5 and TRBJ2-7; 7 nucleotides align to TRBD1. The starting material was CD4+ or CD8+ T cells sorted from blood, obtained in a trial of the OX40 agonist ivuxolimab. This clonotype was obtained from an adult with an advanced solid tumor such as melanoma, head and neck, liver or kidney cancer. The CDR3 DNA follows: TGTGCCAGCAGGGGACGACAGGGTGTCTCCTACGAGCAGTACTTC. Translation: CASRGRQGVSYEQYF.